This T cell receptor (beta chain) stems from a study of cytomegalovirus exposure and HLA in healthy donors. Study context: The roughly 120 validation repertoires, a later analysis reported, used the same platform as the approximately 650 first-cohort repertoires.

Produced via immunoSEQ multiplex PCR; TCRdb's table is partial and in-frame only. The data contain over 200,000 clones, about 91% of them seen just once; the ten biggest clones take up around 3%. Germline assignment: CDR1 MGHRA and CDR2 YSYEKL. There are 18 residues in the CDR3. J was trimmed by 3 bases and V by 0 bases; bases with no gene match: 8. The sequence came from a young woman in good health and CMV-seronegative. Specimen: PBMCs. The rearrangement links TRBV4-1 to TRBJ2-3; 11 nucleotides line up with TRBD2. CDR3 loop: CASSQETGTSGRTDTQYF. CDR3 nucleotide sequence: TGCGCCAGCAGCCAAGAAACAGGAACTAGCGGGAGAACAGATACGCAGTATTTT.